The 24 T cell receptor beta chains below come from one sample, sequenced in a study of T cell responses to AZD1222 COVID-19 vaccine. Only in-frame clones appear in the TCRdb table, and some are missing; sequencing was by immunoSEQ multiplex PCR. The sample lists 150,000 or so clones, 80% to 95% occurring once. Source: peripheral blood, taken on day 0 of AZD1222 vaccination. The receptors originated from an adult in good health.

This chain connects TRBV6-4 to TRBJ2-7; maybe TRBD1 (6 bases). V shed 2 bases and J shed 7 bases, with 15 bases lying between them. Looked up from germline, CDR1 is MRHNA and CDR2 is SNTAGT. CDR3 length: 14 residues. The CDR3 is CASSDPEVDREQYF. As DNA, the CDR3 is TGTGCCAGCAGTGACCCGGAGGTAGACAGGGAGCAGTACTTC.

V and J are TRBV5-1 and TRBJ1-2, with 7 bases that match TRBD1. The germline CDR1 and CDR2 sequences are SGHRS and YFSETQ. The V and J ends lost 0 bases and 8 bases, in that order; junction bases with no gene match: 7. CDR3 size: 14 residues. The CDR3 DNA is TGCGCCAGCAGCTTGGGCAACAGGGGCGAGGGCTACACCTTC. Translation gives CASSLGNRGEGYTF. The full variable domain, its missing parts supplied by reference TRBV5-1 and TRBJ1-2, is KAGVTQTPRYLIKTRGQQVTLSCSPISGHRSVSWYQQTPGQGLQFLFEYFSETQRNKGNFPGRFSGRQFSNSRSEMNVSTLELGDSALYLCASSLGNRGEGYTFGSGTRLTVV.

This clone appeared a few times. The chain uses TRBV5-1 and TRBJ1-1; D is possibly TRBD1 (5 bases). Germline CDR1 reads SGHRS; CDR2 reads YFSETQ. With 8 bases removed from V and 4 bases from J, the gap between germline ends came to 15 bases. The CDR3 runs 13 residues. The CDR3 nucleotides read TGCGCCAGTACCATGGGGGGAAGCACTGAAGCTTTCTTT. It codes for CASTMGGSTEAFF.

The genes are TRBV5-1 and TRBJ2-1, with D possibly TRBD1 on 6 matching bases. The germline V gene encodes CDR1 SGHRS and CDR2 YFSETQ. V lost 1 base and J lost 6, with 14 bases in between. The CDR3 runs 15 residues. Here the CDR3 DNA reads TGCGCCAGCAGCTTGAGGGGGACGAGGAGCAATGAGCAGTTCTTC. Residues: CASSLRGTRSNEQFF.

The chain links TRBV6-4 to TRBJ1-5; D perhaps matches TRBD1 (6 bases). There are 14 residues in the CDR3. In germline, CDR1 is MRHNA, CDR2 SNTAGT. The V end was cut by 9 bases, the J end by 4 bases, with 16 bases between. The CDR3 DNA is TGTGCCAGAGGTTCTCGGGACAAAAATCAGCCCCAGCATTTT. Protein: CARGSRDKNQPQHF.

V and J are TRBV5-1 and TRBJ1-6, with unresolved D. The CDR3 covers 16 residues. Trimming shortened V by 0 bases and J by 6 bases, and 13 bases separated the two germline ends. The germline V gene has CDR1 SGHRS and CDR2 YFSETQ. In DNA form, the CDR3 reads TGCGCCAGCAGCTTGGATACTGCAGGAACTAATTCACCCCTCCACTTT. Translation: CASSLDTAGTNSPLHF.

A few counts support this clone. The chain carries TRBV28 and TRBJ2-2; D is uncertain. The V end lost 1 base, the J end lost 1 base, and 4 bases lay between the germline ends. This CDR3 is built from 14 residues. Germline-derived CDR1 and CDR2 are MDHEN and SYDVKM. The CDR3 DNA sequence: TGTGCCAGCAGTTTATCAGAGAACACCGGGGAGCTGTTTTTT. This codes for CASSLSENTGELFF.

The V call is TRBV28, the J call TRBJ1-2, with a possible D match to TRBD1 (6 bases). V lost 4 bases to trimming and J lost 8 bases, with 14 bases between them. CDR1 and CDR2 from the germline V gene are MDHEN and SYDVKM. The CDR3 is 13 residues long. The CDR3 DNA follows: TGTGCCAGCAGTTCCGCGGGGGGCGGGGGCTACACCTTC. Translation gives CASSSAGGGGYTF.

J is TRBJ1-1 and V is TRBV20-1; D is perhaps TRBD1 (5 bases). Trimming shortened V by 3 bases and J by 1 base, and 9 bases separated the two germline ends. This CDR3 has 13 amino acids. In germline, CDR1 is DFQATT, CDR2 SNEGSKA (reference sequence). The CDR3 nucleotides read TGCAGTGCTAGTGACAGTTCGAACACTGAAGCTTTCTTT. This sequence encodes CSASDSSNTEAFF.

The J gene is TRBJ2-3, the V gene TRBV3-1 (or the pseudogene TRBV3-2), with D perhaps TRBD1 (5 bases). The CDR3 length is 16 residues. Germline values: CDR1 LGHDT, CDR2 YNNKEL (reference sequence). V was shortened by 0 bases and J by 5 bases, with 15 bases between the two germline ends. DNA of the CDR3: TGTGCCAGCAGCCAAGATAGGGCAGGGTCGGAAGATACGCAGTATTTT. Amino acid sequence: CASSQDRAGSEDTQYF.

This clone appeared a single time. The CDR3 DNA is TGTGCCAGCAGCCACCCCGGACTAGCGGGGGAGGTCGGGGAGCTGTTTTTT. Its protein product is CASSHPGLAGEVGELFF. The rearrangement links TRBV4-2 to TRBJ2-2, with TRBD2 matching 13 bases. The V gene end was trimmed by 3 bases and the J gene end by 7 bases; junction bases not matched to a gene: 8. Per the germline V gene, CDR1 is LGHNA and CDR2 is YNFKEQ. There are 17 residues in the CDR3.

CDR3: CASSGTENSPLHF. CDR3 bases: TGTGCCAGTTCCGGGACAGAGAATTCACCCCTCCACTTT. The chain uses TRBV12-3 or TRBV12-4 and TRBJ1-6; 7 nucleotides agree with TRBD1. Losses at the gene ends were 9 bases for V and 7 bases for J; bases not matched to a gene: 6. This CDR3 spans 13 amino acids.

V usage is TRBV5-4 and J usage is TRBJ2-5, with D unresolved. CDR1 and CDR2 (germline): SGHNT, YYREEE (reference sequence). Trimming shortened V by 4 bases and J by 5 bases, and 15 bases separated the two germline ends. The length of the CDR3 is 14 residues. DNA of the CDR3: TGTGCCAGCAGCCCTAGGACCGGGCAGGAGACCCAGTACTTC. It yields the protein CASSPRTGQETQYF.

The chain is built from TRBV2 and TRBJ1-4; possibly TRBD1 for D (5 bases). V was shortened by 3 bases and J by 0 bases, with 8 bases between the two germline ends. There are 15 residues in the CDR3. CDR1 is SNHLY, CDR2 FYNNEI, per germline. As DNA, the CDR3 is TGTGCCAGCAGTGATGGGACCGCAACTAATGAAAAACTGTTTTTT. Its translation: CASSDGTATNEKLFF.

The chain recombines TRBV4-2 with TRBJ1-5; the match to TRBD1 covers 7 bases. The germline V gene encodes CDR1 LGHNA and CDR2 YNFKEQ. V shed 0 bases and J 7 bases; nucleotides not matched to a gene: 6. The CDR3 has 15 residues. CDR3 residues: CASSQETGVDQPQHF. The CDR3 DNA reads TGTGCCAGCAGCCAAGAAACAGGGGTAGACCAGCCCCAGCATTTT.

J is TRBJ1-3 and V is TRBV7-2; D perhaps matches TRBD1 (6 bases). CDR1 SGHTA and CDR2 FQGNSA come from the germline V gene. CDR3 length: 18 amino acids. V gave up 0 bases and J gave up 1 base, with 16 bases separating them. The CDR3 here is CASSLAWQGRTSGNTIYF. In DNA form, the CDR3 reads TGTGCCAGCAGCTTAGCGTGGCAGGGGAGGACTTCTGGAAACACCATATATTTT.

J is TRBJ1-2 and V is TRBV6-5, with D possibly matching TRBD1 (5 bases). Trimming removed 0 bases from V and 3 bases from J, with 11 bases in between. The V gene's germline CDR1 is MNHEY and CDR2 SVGAGI. The CDR3 is 15 amino acids. The CDR3 is CASSYSSGQHYGYTF. The CDR3 DNA is TGTGCCAGCAGTTACTCGTCGGGGCAGCACTATGGCTACACCTTC.

The chain links TRBV11-3 to TRBJ1-6; tentative D call: TRBD1 (5 bases). The V gene lost 1 base and the J gene lost 7 bases, with 20 bases spanning the gap. In germline, CDR1 is SGHNT, CDR2 YENEEA. The CDR3 runs 18 residues. DNA for the CDR3: TGTGCCAGCAGCTTAGCTGAGTTTCAGGGTAAGTCAAATTCACCCCTCCACTTT. Encoded protein: CASSLAEFQGKSNSPLHF.

V is TRBV7-8 and J is TRBJ2-7; D gene uncertain. This CDR3 is 12 amino acids long. V lost 3 bases, J lost 3 bases, and 6 bases lay in between. Germline lookup yields CDR1 SGHVS and CDR2 FQNEAQ. The CDR3 DNA sequence: TGTGCCAGCAGCTTCGCCTACTACGAGCAGTACTTC. It is translated as CASSFAYYEQYF.

In this sample, this clone turned up a few times. In nucleotides, the CDR3 is TGTGCCAGCAGTTTGGGGGGCGGCGTTCTACAGGGCTACACCTTC. This gives the protein CASSLGGGVLQGYTF. The chain links TRBV28 to TRBJ1-2; TRBD1 is a possible D gene (6 bases). Germline-derived CDR1 and CDR2 are MDHEN and SYDVKM. This CDR3 contains 15 residues. The V and J ends lost 3 bases and 8 bases respectively, with 19 bases between them.

J is TRBJ1-1 and V is TRBV6-5; 9 bases align to TRBD1. The CDR3 runs 16 residues. CDR1 is MNHEY, CDR2 SVGAGI, per germline. J gave up 6 bases and V 4 bases, and 12 bases lay outside the gene matches. The CDR3 nucleotides are TGTGCCAGCAGTTTCGCCTTACAGGGGGCGAGTGCTGAAGCTTTCTTT. Residues: CASSFALQGASAEAFF.

This clone appeared once. This rearrangement joins TRBV7-2 to TRBJ1-2; maybe TRBD1 (6 bases). Trimming pared 2 bases from V and 6 bases from J, leaving 13 bases between. CDR3 length equals 14 residues. Germline V gene sequence: CDR1 SGHTA, CDR2 FQGNSA. The CDR3 DNA is TGTGCCAGCAGCTTATACGACAGGTTGAATGGCTACACCTTC. The encoded protein is CASSLYDRLNGYTF.

V gene TRBV7-9 combines with J gene TRBJ1-4; TRBD1 matches at 7 bases. Germline V gene lookup returns CDR1 SEHNR and CDR2 FQNEAQ (reference sequence). The length of the CDR3 is 15 residues. Trimming at V came to 2 bases and at J to 8 bases, leaving 8 bases not matched to a gene. The CDR3 DNA reads TGTGCCAGCAGCTTAACAGGGGCCAGCCGAGAAAAACTGTTTTTT. Translated, it gives CASSLTGASREKLFF.

The chain has TRBV5-4 and TRBJ2-7; D is perhaps TRBD1 (6 bases). CDR3 length: 12 residues. V lost 4 bases and J lost 6, with 11 bases in between. The germline V gene has CDR1 SGHNT and CDR2 YYREEE (reference sequence). The CDR3 sequence: CASSKEQGEQYF. In DNA, the CDR3 is TGTGCCAGCAGCAAAGAACAGGGCGAGCAGTACTTC.